Following are 32 T cell receptor beta chains from one sample sequenced in a study of Tregs in tolerant kidney transplant recipients. Method: immunoSEQ multiplex PCR; TCRdb's copy keeps in-frame clones and lacks some. Its table records roughly 5,500 clones. Related graft donors supplied nonmyeloablative bone marrow transplants, and mixed chimerism was transient. The sample here was CD4+ T cells from blood (PBMCs), taken about 15 months after the transplant. The source of these receptors is a human patient who received a combined kidney and bone marrow transplant. Certain T cells may be donor cells from the graft.

The sequenced part of the CDR3 DNA is TGTGCCAGCAGTCCCTTGGGACAGTCGCCTGAA. It yields the protein CASSPLGQSPE. The entire CDR3 is CASSPLGQSPEAFF. The V and J genes are TRBV6-2 or TRBV6-3 and TRBJ1-1; 7 bases agree with TRBD1. The CDR3 extends 3 residues past the end of the read, so its final part is completed from the germline J gene. The CDR3 sequence is 14 residues long. Germline V gene data show CDR1 as MNHEY and CDR2 as SVGEGT. Germline trimming cut 5 bases from V and 6 bases from J; bases unmatched to any gene: 9.

Details on this clone: The read comes to an end 3 residues before the CDR3 does, leaving the germline J gene to fill in the end. The chain is built from TRBV20-1 and TRBJ2-7; 10 bases align to TRBD2. Germline trimming cut 2 bases from V and 0 bases from J; bases unmatched to any gene: 7. This CDR3 spans 16 amino acids. CDR1 is DFQATT, CDR2 SNEGSKA, per germline (reference sequence). The part of the CDR3 DNA that was read is TGCAGTGCTAGATCTAGCGGGAGATCCCTCTCCTACGAG. Translated: CSARSSGRSLSYE. The complete CDR3 reads CSARSSGRSLSYEQYF.

A word on this clone: The sequence runs out 3 residues before the end of the CDR3; the remainder is reconstructed from the germline J gene. The chain uses TRBV2 and TRBJ2-2; the D gene is possibly TRBD2 (6 bases). Germline V lookup: CDR1 SNHLY, CDR2 FYNNEI. The CDR3 covers 14 residues. Trimming pared 2 bases from V and 5 bases from J, leaving 9 bases between. The covered CDR3 bases are TGTGCCAGCAGTGAATCACGGGGGACCGGGGAG. Its translation is CASSESRGTGE. Given in full, the CDR3 is CASSESRGTGELFF.

About this clone itself: The read is 3 residues too short to cover the CDR3 end, so that end is filled in from the germline J gene. The V call is TRBV5-4, the J call TRBJ1-1; D is uncertain. The V and J ends lost 3 bases and 3 bases respectively, with 12 bases between them. CDR1 and CDR2 (germline): SGHNT, YYREEE (reference sequence). The CDR3 sequence is 14 residues long. CDR3 residues: CASSSYKVDTEAFF. The sequenced part of the CDR3 DNA is TGTGCCAGCAGCTCATACAAGGTGGACACTGAA. Combining the CDR3 with reference TRBV5-4 and TRBJ1-1 gives the whole variable domain ETGVTQSPTHLIKTRGQQVTLRCSSQSGHNTVSWYQQALGQGPQFIFQYYREEENGRGNFPPRFSGLQFPNYSSELNVNALELDDSALYLCASSSYKVDTEAFFGQGTRLTVV.

This clone is labeled large based on frequency. The CDR3 extends 3 residues past the end of the read, so its final part is completed from the germline J gene. The rearrangement links TRBV6-2 or TRBV6-3 to TRBJ1-1; 8 nucleotides agree with TRBD1. Germline assignment: CDR1 MNHEY and CDR2 SVGEGT. This CDR3 has 14 amino acids. CDR3 sequence: CASSYVGQGLSAFF. The sequenced part of the CDR3 DNA is TGTGCCAGCAGTTACGTAGGACAGGGACTATCA.

Remarks on this clone: Coverage ceases 3 residues before the CDR3 finishes, and the germline J gene fills in the end. This chain connects TRBV5-1 to TRBJ1-5; D is uncertain. The V end was cut by 0 bases, the J end by 4 bases, with 11 bases between. Germline V gene sequence: CDR1 SGHRS, CDR2 YFSETQ. The CDR3 spans 15 residues. The CDR3 region is CASSLVGGENQPQHF. The CDR3 DNA, read in part, is TGCGCCAGCAGCTTGGTCGGCGGAGAGAATCAGCCC.

Concerning this clone: The CDR3 goes on 3 residues after the read ends, and that part is filled in from the germline J gene. The gene calls are TRBV2 and TRBJ2-2; D not resolved. Trimming removed 4 bases from V and 0 bases from J, with 9 bases in between. This CDR3 has 15 amino acids. In germline, CDR1 is SNHLY, CDR2 FYNNEI. CDR3: CASSGRQTNTGELFF. The covered CDR3 bases are TGTGCCAGCAGTGGTCGTCAGACGAACACCGGGGAG.

By frequency, this clone is medium-sized (0.01 to 0.1%). The read ends 3 residues shy of where the CDR3 ends; the end is completed using the germline J gene. The chain recombines TRBV29-1 with TRBJ1-6; D may be TRBD1 (6 bases). CDR3 length equals 14 residues. Trimming cost V 4 bases and J 5 bases, with 12 bases left between them. Germline assignment: CDR1 SQVTM and CDR2 ANQGSEA. The part of the CDR3 DNA that was read is TGCAGCGTTGCGCAGGGGAATAATAATTCACCC. Protein: CSVAQGNNNSP. The full-length CDR3 reads as CSVAQGNNNSPLHF.

As concerns this clone: The CDR3 end falls 3 residues outside the read, so it is completed with the germline J gene. V is TRBV2 and J is TRBJ1-5; D is ambiguous. V gave up 4 bases and J gave up 1 base, with 8 bases separating them. Germline V CDR1 and CDR2: SNHLY, FYNNEI. The CDR3 is 14 residues long. CDR3 protein: CASSVGHSNQPQHF. Partial CDR3 DNA: TGTGCCAGCAGTGTCGGTCACAGCAATCAGCCC.

About this clone: The read finishes 3 residues shy of the CDR3 end, and the germline J gene is used to complete it. This chain uses TRBV12-5 with TRBJ1-4, with 7 bases that match TRBD1. The V gene's germline CDR1 is LGHNT and CDR2 FRNRAP. The CDR3 is 16 residues long. J gave up 2 bases and V 6 bases, and 9 bases lay outside the gene matches. CDR3 in amino acids: CASGTTGALTNEKLFF. The sequenced part of the CDR3 DNA is TGTGCTAGTGGCACCACAGGGGCGCTTACTAATGAAAAA.

This clone is called medium-sized (0.01 to 0.1%) based on its frequency. The CDR3 end is not reached by the read, which stops 3 residues before it; the germline J gene fills it in. The chain joins TRBV5-1 to TRBJ2-5, with TRBD2 as a possible D gene (7 bases). There are 15 residues in the CDR3. Germline lookup yields CDR1 SGHRS and CDR2 YFSETQ. V was trimmed by 4 bases and J by 3 bases, leaving 16 bases between them. CDR3 amino acids: CASSPYPGGEETQYF. The covered CDR3 bases are TGCGCCAGCAGCCCCTACCCGGGGGGCGAAGAGACC.

As for this clone: Sequencing ends 3 residues short of the CDR3 end; the germline J gene provides the rest. The V gene is TRBV5-1, the J gene TRBJ1-2, with TRBD1 identical over 7 bases. Germline lookup yields CDR1 SGHRS and CDR2 YFSETQ. Unmatched junction bases numbered 7, after V lost 4 bases and J lost 4 bases. The CDR3 totals 14 residues. This chain's CDR3 is CASSPRPGGYGYTF. The sequenced CDR3 bases are TGCGCCAGCAGCCCCCGGCCAGGGGGCTATGGC.

The CDR3 reads CASSFRGQAIDTQYF. Partial CDR3 DNA: TGTGCCAGCAGTTTTCGAGGACAGGCTATAGATACG. The J gene is TRBJ2-3, the V gene TRBV28; 7 bases match TRBD1. The read finishes 3 residues shy of the CDR3 end, and the germline J gene is used to complete it. The CDR3 is 15 amino acids. Trimming at V came to 3 bases and at J to 5 bases, leaving 8 bases not matched to a gene. The germline V gene has CDR1 MDHEN and CDR2 SYDVKM.

Note on this clone: The CDR3 end falls 3 residues outside the read, so it is completed with the germline J gene. The chain combines TRBV5-3 with TRBJ1-1; 7 nucleotides agree with TRBD1. TRBV5-3 is sorted into the ORF group, with uncertain function. V shed 3 bases, J shed 0 bases, and the junction held 11 bases outside the gene matches. The CDR3 extends over 17 amino acids. CDR3 bases read: TGTGCCAGAAGCTCTACCGGGACAGTGGTAATGAACACTGAA. Amino acids: CARSSTGTVVMNTE. The entire CDR3 is CARSSTGTVVMNTEAFF.

On this clone itself: With the read ending 3 residues before the CDR3 end, the germline J gene is used to fill in that end. This rearrangement joins TRBV12-3 or TRBV12-4 to TRBJ2-3; 8 bases match TRBD1. With V trimmed by 5 bases and J by 2 bases, 6 bases remained unmatched. The CDR3 is made up of 15 amino acids. The CDR3 is CASSGQGRDTDTQYF. The sequenced CDR3 bases are TGTGCCAGCAGTGGACAGGGCCGGGACACAGATACG.

On this clone: The read stops 3 residues short of the end of the CDR3; the missing end is completed from the germline J gene. The chain links TRBV7-9 to TRBJ1-4, with 7 bases aligning to TRBD1. CDR1 SEHNR and CDR2 FQNEAQ come from the germline V gene (reference sequence). CDR3 length: 14 amino acids. V gave up 5 bases and J gave up 8 bases; unmatched junction bases: 8. CDR3: CASSPTGTVEKLFF. The sequenced part of the CDR3 DNA is TGTGCCAGCAGCCCCACCGGGACAGTGGAAAAA.

As for this clone: The read comes to an end 3 residues before the CDR3 does, leaving the germline J gene to fill in the end. The chain carries TRBV14 and TRBJ2-3, with 14 bases that match TRBD2. The V segment lost 4 bases and the J segment 6 bases; nucleotides outside the gene matches: 6. Germline V gives CDR1 SGHDN, CDR2 FVKESK. This CDR3 contains 16 residues. The CDR3 here is CASSRLAGGMTDTQYF. Partial CDR3 DNA: TGTGCCAGCAGCCGACTAGCGGGAGGGATGACGGATACG.

With regard to this clone: Coverage ceases 3 residues before the CDR3 finishes, and the germline J gene fills in the end. The gene calls are TRBV7-9 and TRBJ1-1, with 11 bases matching TRBD1. The germline V gene encodes CDR1 SEHNR and CDR2 FQNEAQ (reference sequence). The trim removed 3 bases at V and 5 bases at J, leaving 5 bases unmatched. The length of the CDR3 is 15 residues. CDR3 DNA, as far as it was read: TGTGCCAGCAGCTTGCGGACAGGGGGCGGGACTGAA. Its protein product is CASSLRTGGGTE. The entire CDR3 reads CASSLRTGGGTEAFF.

A remark on this clone: The read halts 3 residues ahead of the CDR3 end, with the missing end drawn from the germline J gene. V gene TRBV7-2 combines with J gene TRBJ2-1; D not certain. Germline values: CDR1 SGHTA, CDR2 FQGNSA. Trimming left V 2 bases short and J 3 bases short, with 5 bases between. The CDR3 extends over 13 amino acids. The sequenced CDR3 bases are TGTGCCAGCAGCTTAAGGCTCTACAATGAG. This encodes CASSLRLYNE. The full CDR3 protein is CASSLRLYNEQFF.

For this clone: The read ends 3 residues shy of where the CDR3 ends; the end is completed using the germline J gene. The genes are TRBV10-2 and TRBJ1-5; no clear D. CDR1 and CDR2 from the germline V gene are WSHSY and SAAADI. With 2 bases removed from V and 9 bases from J, the gap between germline ends came to 14 bases. This CDR3 has 14 amino acids. The part of the CDR3 DNA that was read is TGCGCCAGCAGTGAGGGCGGCGGCCGGGGGCCC. It encodes CASSEGGGRGP. The whole CDR3 sequence is CASSEGGGRGPQHF.

Turning to this clone: The CDR3 goes on 3 residues after the read ends, and that part is filled in from the germline J gene. The gene calls are TRBV19 and TRBJ2-1; 9 nucleotides agree with TRBD2. Germline CDR1 LNHDA, CDR2 SQIVND (reference sequence). V dropped 1 base and J dropped 5; count of bases not matched to a gene: 3. The CDR3 spans 15 residues. The CDR3 bases that were read are TGTGCCAGTAGTATAGGGCTAGCGGGAAACAATGAG. It yields the protein CASSIGLAGNNE. The full CDR3 is CASSIGLAGNNEQFF.

As regards this clone: The sequence runs out 3 residues before the end of the CDR3; the remainder is reconstructed from the germline J gene. This chain joins TRBV6-2 or TRBV6-3 and TRBJ2-7, with no clear D. Germline V lookup: CDR1 MNHEY, CDR2 SVGEGT. This CDR3 is built from 11 residues. V was clipped by 7 bases and J by 3 bases, with 7 bases between them. The CDR3 here is CASTSVYEQYF. The sequenced part of the CDR3 DNA is TGTGCCAGCACCTCGGTCTACGAG.

Comment on this clone: With the read ending 3 residues before the CDR3 end, the germline J gene is used to fill in that end. The chain employs TRBV2 and TRBJ1-5; D call uncertain. CDR1 SNHLY and CDR2 FYNNEI come from the germline V gene. V lost 3 bases to trimming and J lost 7 bases, with 13 bases between them. The CDR3 sequence is 14 residues long. This CDR3 reads CASSDLAGRQPQHF. The covered CDR3 bases are TGTGCCAGCAGTGATCTGGCAGGTCGCCAGCCC.

A word on this clone: The CDR3 is cut off 3 residues early in the read; its end comes from the germline J gene. The chain is built from TRBV14 and TRBJ2-1; 7 bases agree with TRBD2. CDR1 and CDR2 from the germline V gene are SGHDN and FVKESK. The CDR3 extends over 12 amino acids. V trimming: 8 bases; J trimming: 2 bases; junction bases outside the gene matches: 0. CDR3 DNA (partial): TGTGCCAGCGGGACTACCTACAATGAG. Its translation: CASGTTYNE. The entire CDR3 protein reads CASGTTYNEQFF.

Points on this clone: The read falls 3 residues short of the CDR3 end, and the missing part is taken from the germline J gene. The chain employs TRBV28 and TRBJ2-7; TRBD1 agrees at 10 bases. CDR1 is MDHEN, CDR2 SYDVKM, per germline. The CDR3 covers 15 residues. The junction had 7 bases not matched to a gene; V was cut back by 6 bases and J by 2 bases. The sequenced CDR3 bases are TGTGCCAGCAGCAAACCGGGACAGGGGACCTACGAG. It encodes CASSKPGQGTYE. The full CDR3 protein reads CASSKPGQGTYEQYF.

About this clone: The read stops 3 residues short of the end of the CDR3; the missing end is completed from the germline J gene. The rearrangement joins TRBV19 to TRBJ2-2, with 14 bases matching TRBD2. The CDR3 has 16 residues. J gave up 3 bases and V 7 bases, and 4 bases lay outside the gene matches. Germline loops: CDR1 LNHDA, CDR2 SQIVND (reference sequence). The CDR3 spells CASNRLAGGYTGELFF. The part of the CDR3 DNA that was read is TGTGCCAGTAACAGACTAGCGGGAGGGTACACCGGGGAG.

Of note for this clone: The read comes to an end 3 residues before the CDR3 does, leaving the germline J gene to fill in the end. The chain couples TRBV23-1 to TRBJ1-6; 8 bases agree with TRBD1. TRBV23-1 is an ORF; its function is uncertain. There are 15 residues in the CDR3. The CDR3 region is CASSHRDRPPSPLHF. The DNA read from the CDR3 is TGCGCCAGCAGTCACCGGGACAGGCCGCCATCCCCC.

Frequency places this clone as medium-sized. The CDR3 is cut off 3 residues early in the read; its end comes from the germline J gene. This rearrangement joins TRBV5-1 to TRBJ2-1, with 8 bases that match TRBD1. The CDR3 has 17 amino acids. After removal of 4 bases from V and 1 base from J, the junction contained 10 bases not matched to a gene. Germline V lookup: CDR1 SGHRS, CDR2 YFSETQ. CDR3 in amino acids: CASSLSAGGESYNEQFF. Partial CDR3 DNA: TGCGCCAGCAGCCTTTCCGCAGGGGGCGAATCCTACAATGAG.

Details on this clone: The read ends 3 residues early relative to the CDR3; the germline J gene fills the gap. V gene TRBV14 combines with J gene TRBJ1-4; the D gene is possibly TRBD1 (6 bases). In germline, CDR1 is SGHDN, CDR2 FVKESK. The CDR3 extends over 16 amino acids. Trimming shortened V by 2 bases and J by 4 bases, and 14 bases separated the two germline ends. The CDR3 bases that were read are TGTGCCAGCAGCCAATGGAGTGGACAGTTTAATGAAAAA. Encoded protein: CASSQWSGQFNEK. The full CDR3 protein is CASSQWSGQFNEKLFF.

Of note for this clone: The read falls 3 residues short of the CDR3 end, and the missing part is taken from the germline J gene. The V call is TRBV20-1, the J call TRBJ1-1; 7 nucleotides agree with TRBD1. J lost 7 bases, V lost 5 bases, and 10 bases had no gene match. The germline gives CDR1 DFQATT, CDR2 SNEGSKA (reference sequence). This CDR3 spans 13 amino acids. Incomplete CDR3 DNA: TGCAGTGCTGGGGGTAGGGGGCCGTTTGAA. It yields the protein CSAGGRGPFE. The whole CDR3 protein reads CSAGGRGPFEAFF.

As for this clone: The sequenced fragment ends 3 residues before the CDR3 boundary, so the rest is inferred from the germline J gene. The sample contains more than one DNA sequence encoding this CDR3. The chain uses TRBV19 and TRBJ2-3, with 8 bases lining up with TRBD1. Germline V gene data show CDR1 as LNHDA and CDR2 as SQIVND (reference sequence). CDR3 length: 14 residues. CDR3 DNA, as far as it was read: TGTGCCAGTAGTATAGCCCCAGACAGGGGAACG. Amino acids: CASSIAPDRGT. In full, the CDR3 reads CASSIAPDRGTQYF. The entire variable domain, with the rest obtained from reference TRBV19 and TRBJ2-3, is as follows: DGGITQSPKYLFRKEGQNVTLSCEQNLNHDAMYWYRQDPGQGLRLIYYSQIVNDFQKGDIAEGYSVSREKKESFPLTVTSAQKNPTAFYLCASSIAPDRGTQYFGPGTRLTVL.

Note on this clone: Read coverage stops 3 residues before the CDR3 terminus; the germline J gene supplies the remainder. V gene TRBV19 combines with J gene TRBJ2-7, with 8 positions matching TRBD2. This CDR3 is 14 amino acids long. The V gene end was trimmed by 6 bases and the J gene end by 4 bases; junction bases not matched to a gene: 8. Germline values: CDR1 LNHDA, CDR2 SQIVND (reference sequence). The sequenced part of the CDR3 DNA is TGTGCCAGTAGAACCACCGGGACTAGTTACGAG. Translated, it gives CASRTTGTSYE. The CDR3 as a whole reads CASRTTGTSYEQYF.